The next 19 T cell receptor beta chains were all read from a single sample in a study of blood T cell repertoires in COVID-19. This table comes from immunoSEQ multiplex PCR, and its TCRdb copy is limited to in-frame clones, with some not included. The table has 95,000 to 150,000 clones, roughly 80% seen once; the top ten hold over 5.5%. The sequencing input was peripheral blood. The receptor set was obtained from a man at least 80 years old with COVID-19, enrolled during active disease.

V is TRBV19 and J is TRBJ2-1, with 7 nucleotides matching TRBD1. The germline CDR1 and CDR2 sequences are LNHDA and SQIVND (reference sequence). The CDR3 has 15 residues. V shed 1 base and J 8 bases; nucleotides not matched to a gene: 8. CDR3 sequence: CASSIGTGAGYEQFF. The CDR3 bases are TGTGCCAGTAGTATAGGGACAGGCGCTGGATATGAGCAGTTCTTC.

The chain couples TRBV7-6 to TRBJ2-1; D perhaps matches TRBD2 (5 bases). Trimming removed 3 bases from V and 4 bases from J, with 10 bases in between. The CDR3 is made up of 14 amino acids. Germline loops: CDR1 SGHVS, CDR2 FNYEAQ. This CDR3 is CASSLGGLYNEQFF. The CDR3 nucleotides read TGTGCCAGCAGCTTGGGCGGGCTGTACAATGAGCAGTTCTTC.

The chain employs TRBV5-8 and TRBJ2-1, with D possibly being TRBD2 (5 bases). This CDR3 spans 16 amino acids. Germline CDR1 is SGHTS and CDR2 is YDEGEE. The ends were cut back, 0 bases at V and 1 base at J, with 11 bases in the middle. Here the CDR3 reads CASSLGTVVSYNEQFF. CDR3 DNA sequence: TGTGCCAGCAGCTTGGGGACTGTTGTTTCCTACAATGAGCAGTTCTTC.

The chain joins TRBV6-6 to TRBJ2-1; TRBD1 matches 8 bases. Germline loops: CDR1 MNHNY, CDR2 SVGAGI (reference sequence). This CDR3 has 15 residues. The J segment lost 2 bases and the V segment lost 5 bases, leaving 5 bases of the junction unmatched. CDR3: CASSLSGQAYNEQFF. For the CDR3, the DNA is TGTGCCAGCAGTCTCTCGGGACAGGCCTACAATGAGCAGTTCTTC.

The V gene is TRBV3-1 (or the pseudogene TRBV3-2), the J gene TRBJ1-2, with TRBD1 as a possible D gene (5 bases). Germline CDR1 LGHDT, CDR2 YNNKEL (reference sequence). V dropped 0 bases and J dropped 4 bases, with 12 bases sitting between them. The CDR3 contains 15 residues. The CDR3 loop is CASSQDSQGGYGYTF. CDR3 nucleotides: TGTGCCAGCAGCCAAGATTCCCAGGGAGGCTATGGCTACACCTTC.

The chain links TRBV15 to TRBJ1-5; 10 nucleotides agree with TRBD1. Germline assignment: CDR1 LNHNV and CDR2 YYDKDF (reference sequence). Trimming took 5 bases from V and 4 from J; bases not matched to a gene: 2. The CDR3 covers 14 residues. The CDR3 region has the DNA TGTGCCACCAGCCGGGGACAGGGGAATCAGCCCCAGCATTTT. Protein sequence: CATSRGQGNQPQHF.

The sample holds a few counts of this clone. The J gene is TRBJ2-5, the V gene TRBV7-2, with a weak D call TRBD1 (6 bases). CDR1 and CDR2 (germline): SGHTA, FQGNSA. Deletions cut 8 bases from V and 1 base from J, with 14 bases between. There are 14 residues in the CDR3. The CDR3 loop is CASQGQITQETQYF. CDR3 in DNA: TGTGCCAGCCAAGGACAGATAACCCAAGAGACCCAGTACTTC. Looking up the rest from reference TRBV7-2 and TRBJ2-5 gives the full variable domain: GAGVSQSPSNKVTEKGKDVELRCDPISGHTALYWYRQSLGQGLEFLIYFQGNSAPDKSGLPSDRFSAERTGGSVSTLTIQRTQQEDSAVYLCASQGQITQETQYFGPGTRLLVL.

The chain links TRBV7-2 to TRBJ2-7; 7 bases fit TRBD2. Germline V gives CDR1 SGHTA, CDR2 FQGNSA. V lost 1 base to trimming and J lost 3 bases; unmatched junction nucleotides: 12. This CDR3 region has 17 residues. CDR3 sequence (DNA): TGTGCCAGCAGCTTAGTGGCTAGCGGTGTGAGTATCTACGAGCAGTACTTC. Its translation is CASSLVASGVSIYEQYF.

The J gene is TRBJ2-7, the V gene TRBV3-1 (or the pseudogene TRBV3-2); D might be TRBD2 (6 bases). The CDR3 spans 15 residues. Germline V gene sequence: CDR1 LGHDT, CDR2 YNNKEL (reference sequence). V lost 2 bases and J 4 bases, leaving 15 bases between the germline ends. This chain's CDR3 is CASSQFPGVGYEQYF. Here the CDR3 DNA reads TGTGCCAGCAGCCAATTTCCGGGAGTAGGTTACGAGCAGTACTTC.

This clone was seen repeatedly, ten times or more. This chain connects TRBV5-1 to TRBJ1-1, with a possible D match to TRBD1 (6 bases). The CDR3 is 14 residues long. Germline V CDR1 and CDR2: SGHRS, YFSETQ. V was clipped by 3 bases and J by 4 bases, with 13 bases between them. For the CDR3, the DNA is TGCGCCAGCAGCTCGCGACAGGAGATCACTGAAGCTTTCTTT. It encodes CASSSRQEITEAFF.

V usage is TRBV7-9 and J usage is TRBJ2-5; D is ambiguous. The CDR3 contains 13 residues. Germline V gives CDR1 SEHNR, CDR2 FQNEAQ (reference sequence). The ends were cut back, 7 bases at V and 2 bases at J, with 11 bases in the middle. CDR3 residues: CASTPSSQETQYF. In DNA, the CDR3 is TGTGCCAGCACCCCCTCCAGTCAAGAGACCCAGTACTTC.

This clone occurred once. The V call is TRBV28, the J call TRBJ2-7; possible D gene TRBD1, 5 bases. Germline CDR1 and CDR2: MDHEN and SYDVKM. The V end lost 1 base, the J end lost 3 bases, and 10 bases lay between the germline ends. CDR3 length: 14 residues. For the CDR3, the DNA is TGTGCCAGCAGTTTATTGGGGCCTGGCTACGAGCAGTACTTC. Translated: CASSLLGPGYEQYF.

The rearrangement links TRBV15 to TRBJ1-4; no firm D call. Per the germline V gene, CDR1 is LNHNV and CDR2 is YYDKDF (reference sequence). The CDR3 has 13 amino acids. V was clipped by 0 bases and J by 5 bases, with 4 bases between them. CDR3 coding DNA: TGTGCCACCAGCAGAGATTCAAATGAAAAACTGTTTTTT. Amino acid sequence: CATSRDSNEKLFF.

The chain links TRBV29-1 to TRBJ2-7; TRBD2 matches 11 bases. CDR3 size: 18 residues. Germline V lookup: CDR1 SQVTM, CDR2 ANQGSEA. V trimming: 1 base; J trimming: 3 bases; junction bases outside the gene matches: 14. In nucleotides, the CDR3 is TGCAGCGTTGAAGTTCTGAGTAGCGGGAGGGATTCCGACTACGAGCAGTACTTC. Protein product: CSVEVLSSGRDSDYEQYF.

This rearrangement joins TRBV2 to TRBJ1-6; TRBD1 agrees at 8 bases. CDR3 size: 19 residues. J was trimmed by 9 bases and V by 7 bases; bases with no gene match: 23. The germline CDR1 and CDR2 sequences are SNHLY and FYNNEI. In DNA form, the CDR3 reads TGTGCCAGCACCGCACGCCCGGGAAAGAAGACAGGGGTAGGTTCACCCCTCCACTTT. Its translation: CASTARPGKKTGVGSPLHF.

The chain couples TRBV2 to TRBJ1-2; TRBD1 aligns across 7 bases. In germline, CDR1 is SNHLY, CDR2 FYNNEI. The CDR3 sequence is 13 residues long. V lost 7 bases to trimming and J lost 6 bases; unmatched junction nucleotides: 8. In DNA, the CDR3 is TGTGCCAGCAATGTGGGGACAGACCATGGCTACACCTTC. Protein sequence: CASNVGTDHGYTF. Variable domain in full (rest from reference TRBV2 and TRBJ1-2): EPEVTQTPSHQVTQMGQEVILRCVPISNHLYFYWYRQILGQKVEFLVSFYNNEISEKSEIFDDQFSVERPDGSNFTLKIRSTKLEDSAMYFCASNVGTDHGYTFGSGTRLTVV.

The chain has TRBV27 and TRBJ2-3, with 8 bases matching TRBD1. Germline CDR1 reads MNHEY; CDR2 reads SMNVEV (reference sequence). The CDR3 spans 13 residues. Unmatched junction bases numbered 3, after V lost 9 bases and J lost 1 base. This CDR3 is CASQGAGTDTQYF. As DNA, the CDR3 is TGTGCCAGTCAGGGGGCTGGCACAGATACGCAGTATTTT.

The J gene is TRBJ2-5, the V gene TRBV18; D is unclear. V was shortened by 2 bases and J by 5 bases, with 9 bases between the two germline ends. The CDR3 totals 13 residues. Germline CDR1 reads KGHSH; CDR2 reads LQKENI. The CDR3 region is CASSPSLEETQYF. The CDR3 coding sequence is TGTGCCAGCTCACCATCGTTGGAGGAGACCCAGTACTTC.

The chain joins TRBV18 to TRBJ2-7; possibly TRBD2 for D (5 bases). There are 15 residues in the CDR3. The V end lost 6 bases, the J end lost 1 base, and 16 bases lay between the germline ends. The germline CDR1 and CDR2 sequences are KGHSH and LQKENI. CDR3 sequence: CASSRLEGASYEQYF. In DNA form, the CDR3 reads TGTGCCAGCTCCCGGCTAGAGGGCGCGTCCTACGAGCAGTACTTC.